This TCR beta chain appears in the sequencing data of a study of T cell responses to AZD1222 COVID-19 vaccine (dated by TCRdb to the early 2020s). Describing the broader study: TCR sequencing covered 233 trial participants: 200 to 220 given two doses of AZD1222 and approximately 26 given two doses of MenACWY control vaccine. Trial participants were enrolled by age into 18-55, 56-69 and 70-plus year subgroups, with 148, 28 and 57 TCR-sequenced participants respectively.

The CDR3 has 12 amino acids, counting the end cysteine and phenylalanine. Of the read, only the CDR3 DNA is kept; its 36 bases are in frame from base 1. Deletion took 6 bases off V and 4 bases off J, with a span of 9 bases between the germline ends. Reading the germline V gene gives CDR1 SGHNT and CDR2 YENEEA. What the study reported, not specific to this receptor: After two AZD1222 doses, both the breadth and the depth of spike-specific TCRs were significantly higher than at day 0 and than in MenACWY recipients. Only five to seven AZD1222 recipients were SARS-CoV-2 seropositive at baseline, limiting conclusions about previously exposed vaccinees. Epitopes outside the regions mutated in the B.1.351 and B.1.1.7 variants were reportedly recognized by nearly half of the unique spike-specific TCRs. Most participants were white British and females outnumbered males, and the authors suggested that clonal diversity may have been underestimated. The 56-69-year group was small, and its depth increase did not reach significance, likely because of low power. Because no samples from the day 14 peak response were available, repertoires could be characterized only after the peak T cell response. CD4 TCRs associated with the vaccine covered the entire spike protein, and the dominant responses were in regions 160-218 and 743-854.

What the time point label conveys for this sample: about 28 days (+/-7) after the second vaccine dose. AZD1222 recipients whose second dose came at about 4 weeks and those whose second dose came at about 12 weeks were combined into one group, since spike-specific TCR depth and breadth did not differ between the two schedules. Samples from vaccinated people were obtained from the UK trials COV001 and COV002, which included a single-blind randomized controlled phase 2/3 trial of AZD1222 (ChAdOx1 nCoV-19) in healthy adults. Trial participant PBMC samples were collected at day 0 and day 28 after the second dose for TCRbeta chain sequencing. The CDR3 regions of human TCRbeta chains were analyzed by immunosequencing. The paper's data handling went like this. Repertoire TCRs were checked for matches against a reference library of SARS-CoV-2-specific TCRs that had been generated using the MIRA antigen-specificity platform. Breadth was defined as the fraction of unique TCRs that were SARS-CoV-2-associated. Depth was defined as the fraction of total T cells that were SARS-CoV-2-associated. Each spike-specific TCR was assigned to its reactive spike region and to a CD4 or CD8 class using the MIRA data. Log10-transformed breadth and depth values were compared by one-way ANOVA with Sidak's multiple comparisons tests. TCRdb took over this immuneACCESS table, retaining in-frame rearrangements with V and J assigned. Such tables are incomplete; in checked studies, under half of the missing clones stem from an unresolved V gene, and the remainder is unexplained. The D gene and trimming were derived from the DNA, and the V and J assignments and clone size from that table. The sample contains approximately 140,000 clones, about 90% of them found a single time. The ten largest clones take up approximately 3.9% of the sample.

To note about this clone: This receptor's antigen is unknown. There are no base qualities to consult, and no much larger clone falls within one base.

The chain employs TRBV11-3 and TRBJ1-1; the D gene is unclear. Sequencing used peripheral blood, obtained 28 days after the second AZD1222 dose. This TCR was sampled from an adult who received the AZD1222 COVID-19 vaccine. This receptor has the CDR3 CASSLGFTEAFF. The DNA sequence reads TGTGCCAGCAGTCTAGGGTTCACTGAAGCTTTCTTT.